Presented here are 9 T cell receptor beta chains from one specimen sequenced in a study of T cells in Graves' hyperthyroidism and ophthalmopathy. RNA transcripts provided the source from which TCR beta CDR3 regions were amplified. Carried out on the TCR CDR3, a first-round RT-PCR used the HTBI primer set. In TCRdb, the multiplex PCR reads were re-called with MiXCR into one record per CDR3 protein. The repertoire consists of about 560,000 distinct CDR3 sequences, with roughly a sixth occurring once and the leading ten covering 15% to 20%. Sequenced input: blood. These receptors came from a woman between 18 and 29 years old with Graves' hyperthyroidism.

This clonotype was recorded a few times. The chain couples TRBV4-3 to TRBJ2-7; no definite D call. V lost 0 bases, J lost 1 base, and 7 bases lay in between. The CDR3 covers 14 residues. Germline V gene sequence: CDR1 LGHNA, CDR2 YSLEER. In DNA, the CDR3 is TGCGCCAGCAGCCAAGATGTACAATCCTACGAGCAGTACTTC. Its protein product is CASSQDVQSYEQYF.

The CDR3 bases are TGCGCCAGCAGTGTTGGGGGAGGGCTCAATGAGCAGTTCTTC. Translated, it gives CASSVGGGLNEQFF. The chain has TRBV10-1 and TRBJ2-1; 7 bases agree with TRBD2. The V gene end was trimmed by 4 bases and the J gene end by 6 bases; junction bases not matched to a gene: 6. Germline-derived CDR1 and CDR2 are WNHNN and SYGVQD (reference sequence). The CDR3 has 14 residues.

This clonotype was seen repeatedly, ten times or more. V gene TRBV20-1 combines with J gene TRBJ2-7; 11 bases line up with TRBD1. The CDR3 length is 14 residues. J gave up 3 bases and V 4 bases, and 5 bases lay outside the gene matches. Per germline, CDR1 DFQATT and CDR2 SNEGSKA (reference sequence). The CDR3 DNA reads TGCAGTGCTATAACCGGGACAGGGGGCTACGAGCAGTACTTC. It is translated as CSAITGTGGYEQYF.

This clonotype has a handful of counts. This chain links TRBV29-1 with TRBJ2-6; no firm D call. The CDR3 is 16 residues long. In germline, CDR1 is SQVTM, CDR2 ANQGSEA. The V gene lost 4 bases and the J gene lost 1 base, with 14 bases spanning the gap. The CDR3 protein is CSVVSPTRSGANVLTF. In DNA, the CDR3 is TGCAGCGTTGTTTCTCCAACACGTTCTGGGGCCAACGTCCTGACTTTC.

CDR3 DNA: TGCAGTGCTAGGGGTTTAGTGGGAGGATTCACAGATACGCAGTATTTT. Its protein is CSARGLVGGFTDTQYF. This rearrangement joins TRBV20-1 to TRBJ2-3, with a weak D call TRBD2 (6 bases). The CDR3 consists of 16 residues. Trimming shortened V by 3 bases and J by 2 bases, and 18 bases separated the two germline ends. Germline CDR1 reads DFQATT; CDR2 reads SNEGSKA (reference sequence).

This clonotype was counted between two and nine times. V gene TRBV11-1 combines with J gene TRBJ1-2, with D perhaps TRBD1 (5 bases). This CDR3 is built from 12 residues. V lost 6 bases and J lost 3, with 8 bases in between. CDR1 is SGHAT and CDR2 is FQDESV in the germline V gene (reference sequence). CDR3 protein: CASSDRDYGYTF. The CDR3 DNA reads TGTGCCAGCAGTGACAGAGACTATGGCTACACCTTC.

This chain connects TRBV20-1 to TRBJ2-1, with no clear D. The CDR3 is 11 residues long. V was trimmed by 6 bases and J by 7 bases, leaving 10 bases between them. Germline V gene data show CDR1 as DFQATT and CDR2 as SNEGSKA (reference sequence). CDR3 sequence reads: CSAAPRNEQFF. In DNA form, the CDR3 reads TGCAGTGCGGCCCCCCGGAATGAGCAGTTCTTC.

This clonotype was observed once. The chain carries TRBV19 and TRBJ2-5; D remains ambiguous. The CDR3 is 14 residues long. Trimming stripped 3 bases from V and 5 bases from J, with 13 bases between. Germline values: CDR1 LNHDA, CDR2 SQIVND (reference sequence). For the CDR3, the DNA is TGTGCCAGTAGTATGGGGATCCTAGGGGAGACCCAGTACTTC. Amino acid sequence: CASSMGILGETQYF. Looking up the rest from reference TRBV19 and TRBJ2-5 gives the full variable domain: DGGITQSPKYLFRKEGQNVTLSCEQNLNHDAMYWYRQDPGQGLRLIYYSQIVNDFQKGDIAEGYSVSREKKESFPLTVTSAQKNPTAFYLCASSMGILGETQYFGPGTRLLVL.

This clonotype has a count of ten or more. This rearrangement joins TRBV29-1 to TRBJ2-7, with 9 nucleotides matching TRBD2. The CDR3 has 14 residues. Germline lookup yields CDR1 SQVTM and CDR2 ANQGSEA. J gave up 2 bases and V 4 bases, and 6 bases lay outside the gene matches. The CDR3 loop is CSVAPAGGTYEQYF. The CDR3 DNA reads TGCAGCGTTGCCCCGGCGGGAGGGACCTACGAGCAGTACTTC.